Listed below are T cell receptor beta chains from one sample, sequenced in a study of T cells in Graves' hyperthyroidism and ophthalmopathy. TCRdb fed the multiplex PCR reads into MiXCR, producing one record per CDR3 protein. Of 200,000 to 250,000 distinct CDR3 sequences listed, roughly a sixth are singletons. Material: blood. These receptors were obtained from a woman between 50 and 59 years old with Graves' hyperthyroidism. CDR3s include the opening cysteine and the closing phenylalanine or tryptophan. The D gene is left open where the match is weak. Size is stated for part of the rows, as once, few or many counts, or as a class when the clone is expanded.

size | D | J | V | CDR3 | DNA
many | TRBD2 | TRBJ2-1 | TRBV20-1 | CSADRTSGTPEQFF | TGCAGTGCGGATCGGACTAGCGGGACGCCTGAGCAGTTCTTC
many | TRBD1 | TRBJ1-1 | TRBV3-1 | CASSPGQGYTEAFF | TGTGCCAGCAGCCCCGGACAGGGATACACTGAAGCTTTCTTT
many | - | TRBJ2-3 | TRBV12-3/TRBV12-4 | CASSLAPKSTDTQYF | TGTGCCAGCAGTTTGGCACCCAAGAGCACAGATACGCAGTATTTT
many | - | TRBJ2-3 | TRBV28 | CASRGPLTDTQYF | TGTGCCAGCAGGGGACCGCTCACAGATACGCAGTATTTT
many | - | TRBJ1-1 | TRBV20-1 | CSARDQGRGSLNTEAFF | TGCAGTGCTAGAGATCAGGGCAGGGGTTCTTTGAACACTGAAGCTTTCTTT
many | TRBD2 | TRBJ2-1 | TRBV20-1 | CSAPRSAGTRGINEQFF | TGCAGTGCTCCACGAAGTGCTGGGACTAGGGGAATAAATGAGCAGTTCTTC
many | TRBD1 | TRBJ2-3 | TRBV20-1 | CSARPRTGGSTDTQYF | TGCAGTGCTAGACCCCGAACAGGGGGCTCCACAGATACGCAGTATTTT
- | - | TRBJ2-3 | TRBV9 | CASSVAGTVSTDTQYF | TGTGCCAGCAGCGTAGCAGGGACGGTTAGCACAGATACGCAGTATTTT
few | TRBD2 | TRBJ2-3 | TRBV5-4 | CASSSASGATDTQYF | TGTGCCAGCAGCTCTGCTAGCGGGGCGACAGATACGCAGTATTTT
- | - | TRBJ2-7 | TRBV11-2 | CASSLNSLQPTRHYEQYF | TGTGCCAGCAGCTTGAATTCATTACAGCCAACTAGACACTACGAGCAGTACTTC
many | TRBD2 | TRBJ2-3 | TRBV29-1 | CSARTTSGASTDTQYF | TGCAGCGCCAGAACGACTAGCGGAGCTAGCACAGATACGCAGTATTTT
- | TRBD2 | TRBJ2-3 | TRBV7-9 | CASSSGTSGIRGGGDTQYF | TGTGCCAGCAGCTCCGGGACTAGCGGGATAAGGGGAGGTGGAGATACGCAGTATTTT
- | TRBD2 | TRBJ2-1 | TRBV20-1 | CSARANRPGLAGGLNEQFF | TGCAGTGCTAGAGCTAACCGCCCAGGACTAGCGGGGGGTTTGAACGAGCAGTTCTTC
many | - | TRBJ2-2 | TRBV12-5 | CAGGQSNTGELFF | TGTGCAGGGGGGCAGTCGAACACCGGGGAGCTGTTTTTT
few | TRBD1 | TRBJ1-6 | TRBV7-9 | CASSLDGTGDHF | TGTGCCAGCAGCTTAGACGGGACAGGGGACCACTTT
few | - | TRBJ2-3 | TRBV19 | CASSIQISTDTQYF | TGTGCCAGTAGTATCCAGATTAGCACAGATACGCAGTATTTT
many | TRBD1 | TRBJ2-1 | TRBV28 | CASSLVVDRALGEQFF | TGTGCCAGCAGTTTGGTGGTCGACAGGGCTTTAGGGGAGCAGTTCTTC
many | - | TRBJ1-1 | TRBV19 | CASSLAPNTEAFF | TGTGCCAGTAGTTTAGCTCCCAACACTGAAGCTTTCTTT
- | TRBD2 | TRBJ2-1 | TRBV19 | CASSRAGAGYNEQFF | TGTGCCAGTAGTAGAGCGGGAGCAGGCTACAATGAGCAGTTCTTC
- | - | TRBJ1-5 | TRBV7-4 | CASTSSEGGQPQHF | TGTGCCAGCACCTCCTCGGAGGGTGGTCAGCCCCAGCATTTT
- | - | TRBJ1-5 | TRBV20-1 | CSARRVNQPQHF | TGCAGTGCTCGGAGGGTCAATCAGCCCCAGCATTTT
many | - | TRBJ2-7 | TRBV30 | CAWSTSNYYEQYF | TGTGCCTGGAGTACTAGCAACTACTACGAGCAGTACTTC
- | - | TRBJ1-1 | TRBV19 | CASSKGQGNTEAFF | TGTGCCAGTAGTAAAGGGCAGGGGAACACTGAAGCTTTCTTT
many | - | TRBJ1-1 | TRBV7-9 | CASSLGSWTEAFF | TGTGCCAGCAGCTTAGGTTCGTGGACTGAAGCTTTCTTT
few | - | TRBJ2-3 | TRBV5-1 | CASSKGHLSTDTQYF | TGCGCCAGCAGCAAGGGACACCTATCCACAGATACGCAGTATTTT
many | - | TRBJ2-7 | TRBV11-3 | CASSYSYEQYF | TGTGCCAGCAGCTATTCCTACGAGCAGTACTTC
- | - | TRBJ2-6 | TRBV5-1 | CASSLGQYSGANVLTF | TGCGCCAGCAGCTTGGGACAGTACTCTGGGGCCAACGTCCTGACTTTC
few | - | TRBJ1-4 | TRBV5-1 | CASSFLGTPGDEKLFF | TGCGCCAGCAGCTTCCTCGGTACCCCAGGGGATGAAAAACTGTTTTTT
many | - | TRBJ2-7 | TRBV30 | CAWRRGGGNEQYF | TGTGCCTGGAGACGGGGAGGGGGGAACGAGCAGTACTTC
- | - | TRBJ1-1 | TRBV11-2 | CASSGTWRNTEAFF | TGTGCCAGCAGCGGGACGTGGAGGAACACTGAAGCTTTCTTT
- | - | TRBJ1-5 | TRBV19 | CASSMWQGGQPQHF | TGTGCCAGTAGTATGTGGCAGGGTGGGCAGCCCCAGCATTTT
many | - | TRBJ1-2 | TRBV20-1 | CSAKAGSRANYGYTF | TGCAGTGCCAAAGCGGGGTCCAGAGCTAACTATGGCTACACCTTC
few | - | TRBJ2-7 | TRBV11-3 | CASSLDTGSSYEQYF | TGTGCCAGCAGCTTAGATACGGGGAGCTCCTACGAGCAGTACTTC
- | TRBD2 | TRBJ2-3 | TRBV20-1 | CSARLAGGTDTQYF | TGCAGTGCTAGATTAGCGGGTGGCACAGATACGCAGTATTTT
few | - | TRBJ1-6 | TRBV7-9 | CASRSDNSPSPLHF | TGTGCCAGCAGATCCGACAATTCCCCCTCACCCCTCCACTTT
many | TRBD1 | TRBJ2-7 | TRBV27 | CASSPTGSEQYF | TGTGCCAGCAGTCCGACAGGGTCCGAGCAGTACTTC
many | - | TRBJ1-1 | TRBV30 | CAWSVWGATNTEAFF | TGTGCCTGGAGTGTATGGGGGGCTACGAACACTGAAGCTTTCTTT
- | - | TRBJ1-1 | TRBV18 | CASSDDPPGITEAFF | TGTGCCAGCTCAGATGACCCTCCCGGGATCACTGAAGCTTTCTTT
many | TRBD2 | TRBJ2-2 | TRBV11-2 | CASSFSGRWDTGELFF | TGTGCCAGCAGCTTTAGCGGGAGATGGGATACCGGGGAGCTGTTTTTT
once | TRBD2 | TRBJ2-5 | TRBV11-2 | CASSLTILAGRAETQYF | TGTGCCAGCAGCTTAACCATACTAGCGGGCCGGGCGGAGACCCAGTACTTC
many | - | TRBJ1-1 | TRBV20-1 | CSASVLEGNTEAFF | TGCAGTGCTAGTGTTTTAGAGGGGAACACTGAAGCTTTCTTT
many | - | TRBJ2-7 | TRBV4-1 | CASSPGTVQIEQYF | TGCGCCAGCAGCCCCGGGACGGTTCAGATCGAGCAGTACTTC
- | TRBD2 | TRBJ2-5 | TRBV18 | CASSRTSGRDKPQETQYF | TGTGCCAGCTCACGTACTAGCGGGAGAGACAAGCCCCAAGAGACCCAGTACTTC
many | TRBD1 | TRBJ2-1 | TRBV11-3 | CASSLWDREGNEQFF | TGTGCCAGCAGCTTATGGGACAGGGAGGGCAATGAGCAGTTCTTC
- | - | TRBJ1-5 | TRBV2 | CASRVGAGGNQPQHF | TGTGCCAGCAGGGTCGGGGCAGGGGGCAATCAGCCCCAGCATTTT
- | TRBD1 | TRBJ1-2 | TRBV29-1 | CSVAGQGYYGYTF | TGCAGCGTTGCGGGACAGGGATACTATGGCTACACCTTC
many | TRBD1 | TRBJ2-7 | TRBV10-3 | CAIRDRGQGATYEQYF | TGTGCCATCAGGGACAGGGGACAGGGGGCGACGTACGAGCAGTACTTC
many | - | TRBJ1-1 | TRBV12-3/TRBV12-4 | CASSPGRNTEAFF | TGTGCCAGCAGCCCGGGACGGAACACTGAAGCTTTCTTT
- | - | TRBJ2-5 | TRBV3-1 | CASSRDETQYF | TGTGCCAGCAGCCGTGACGAGACCCAGTACTTC
once | - | TRBJ1-1 | TRBV28 | CASSLWVGGARGTEAFF | TGTGCCAGCAGTTTATGGGTGGGGGGGGCTCGCGGCACTGAAGCTTTCTTT
- | - | TRBJ2-1 | TRBV15 | CATSTLDFYNEQFF | TGTGCCACCAGCACATTGGACTTCTACAATGAGCAGTTCTTC
many | - | TRBJ1-2 | TRBV20-1 | CSARRGKGYTF | TGCAGTGCTAGACGGGGGAAGGGCTACACCTTC
- | TRBD2 | TRBJ2-2 | TRBV25-1 | CASSELTSGRNTGELFF | TGTGCCAGCAGTGAATTAACTAGCGGGAGGAACACCGGGGAGCTGTTTTTT
- | - | TRBJ1-3 | TRBV29-1 | CSVGVSGNTIYF | TGCAGTGTTGGGGTTTCTGGAAACACCATATATTTT
- | TRBD1 | TRBJ2-1 | TRBV7-8 | CASSLGDRLNKKFF | TGTGCCAGCAGCTTAGGGGACAGGCTTAATAAAAAGTTCTTC